The 12 T cell receptor beta chains given below trace back to one sample, sequenced in a study of T cell repertoires in cytomegalovirus infection (dated by TCRdb to the late 2010s). The instrument was an Illumina HiSeq 1500. The public reads were reanalyzed by TCRdb: fastp trimming at Q25, MiXCR alignment, in-frame beta chains only. Each record represents a unique CDR3 protein, reported with the most common genes and DNA among its rows. The sample yields approximately 100,000 distinct CDR3 sequences; less than 25% were counted once. The top ten clonotypes cover approximately 40% of the sample. The sequenced sample was CD8+ T cells from PBMCs. These TCRs come from a human donor in good health (CMV status not recorded). Some clones in this sample may be carry-over from other donors' samples.

The V call is TRBV20-1, the J call TRBJ2-3; 8 nucleotides agree with TRBD2. CDR3 length equals 15 residues. With 5 bases clipped from V and 2 bases from J, the junction kept 9 bases outside the gene matches. Germline CDR1 reads DFQATT; CDR2 reads SNEGSKA (reference sequence). CDR3: CSAGGRTLYTDTQYF. The CDR3 DNA follows: TGCAGTGCTGGCGGGAGGACCCTCTACACAGATACGCAGTATTTT.

This clonotype was detected many times. The CDR3 DNA sequence: TGTGCCAGCAGCTTAAAACCCGGGAGTTACCACACTGAAGCTTTCTTT. It yields the protein CASSLKPGSYHTEAFF. The chain joins TRBV7-2 to TRBJ1-1; D unclear. The length of the CDR3 is 16 residues. The ends were cut back, 2 bases at V and 3 bases at J, with 16 bases in the middle. CDR1 SGHTA and CDR2 FQGNSA come from the germline V gene.

This clonotype was counted at least ten times. J is TRBJ1-1 and V is TRBV7-6; unclear D gene. The CDR3 extends over 12 amino acids. Trimming left V 4 bases short and J 7 bases short, with 10 bases between. Germline V lookup: CDR1 SGHVS, CDR2 FNYEAQ. In nucleotides, the CDR3 is TGTGCCAGCAGCTCTCCAGGAGGTGAAGCTTTCTTT. This translates into CASSSPGGEAFF.

This clonotype was recorded many times. The V call is TRBV11-2, the J call TRBJ2-1, with a weak D call TRBD1 (5 bases). The CDR3 runs to 12 residues. The ends were cut back, 5 bases at V and 8 bases at J, with 10 bases in the middle. CDR1 and CDR2 from the germline V gene are SGHAT and FQNNGV. Here the CDR3 DNA reads TGTGCCAGCAGCCCACAGGAAGATGAGCAGTTCTTC. Its protein product is CASSPQEDEQFF.

This clonotype was counted once. The chain carries TRBV19 and TRBJ2-1; 10 positions match TRBD2. CDR1 is LNHDA, CDR2 SQIVND, per germline (reference sequence). V lost 4 bases to trimming and J lost 3 bases; unmatched junction nucleotides: 3. The CDR3 loop spans 15 amino acids. This CDR3 reads CASSTSGSDYNEQFF. The DNA for the CDR3 is TGTGCCAGTAGTACTAGCGGGAGTGACTACAATGAGCAGTTCTTC. Supplemented by reference TRBV19 and TRBJ2-1, the full variable domain reads DGGITQSPKYLFRKEGQNVTLSCEQNLNHDAMYWYRQDPGQGLRLIYYSQIVNDFQKGDIAEGYSVSREKKESFPLTVTSAQKNPTAFYLCASSTSGSDYNEQFFGPGTRLTVL.

This clonotype has more than one count but fewer than ten. This sequence joins TRBV7-6 and TRBJ2-1, with D uncertain. This CDR3 spans 17 amino acids. V was shortened by 2 bases and J by 0 bases, with 14 bases between the two germline ends. The germline V gene has CDR1 SGHVS and CDR2 FNYEAQ. The chain's CDR3 is CASSLTVGTGSYNEQFF. The CDR3 DNA reads as TGTGCCAGCAGCTTAACCGTAGGCACCGGCTCCTACAATGAGCAGTTCTTC.

This clonotype turned up a few times. The chain has TRBV5-8 and TRBJ1-1; D perhaps matches TRBD1 (6 bases). Trimming removed 2 bases from V and 2 bases from J, with 13 bases in between. The CDR3 sequence is 15 residues long. The germline gives CDR1 SGHTS, CDR2 YDEGEE. CDR3: CASSFEGVGNTEAFF. The CDR3 DNA is TGTGCCAGCAGCTTTGAGGGGGTCGGAAACACTGAAGCTTTCTTT.

This clonotype was seen at least ten times. The V gene is TRBV12-3 or TRBV12-4, the J gene TRBJ2-1; 7 bases match TRBD1. The CDR3 totals 17 residues. The J segment lost 2 bases and the V segment lost 6 bases, leaving 13 bases of the junction unmatched. The CDR3 protein is CASSPTIRQGPYNEQFF. The CDR3 DNA is TGTGCCAGCAGCCCCACCATCAGACAGGGCCCCTACAATGAGCAGTTCTTC.

V is TRBV28 and J is TRBJ1-5, with 7 bases aligning to TRBD1. Germline V CDR1 and CDR2: MDHEN, SYDVKM. CDR3 length: 16 amino acids. With V trimmed by 6 bases and J by 0 bases, 8 bases remained unmatched. CDR3 DNA: TGTGCCAGCAGCCCTAGGACAGGATCTAGCAATCAGCCCCAGCATTTT. This encodes CASSPRTGSSNQPQHF.

V and J are TRBV29-1 and TRBJ2-2, with a weak D call TRBD1 (6 bases). This CDR3 has 15 amino acids. Germline V gene data show CDR1 as SQVTM and CDR2 as ANQGSEA. CDR3 in DNA: TGCAGGGGCGATACAGGGTTTTTGGTTGCCGGGGAGCTGTTTTTT. Amino acids: CRGDTGFLVAGELFF.

The gene calls are TRBV5-6 and TRBJ1-1, with D maybe TRBD1 (5 bases). This CDR3 has 15 residues. With 3 bases removed from V and 1 base from J, the gap between germline ends came to 13 bases. Per the germline V gene, CDR1 is SGHDT and CDR2 is YYEEEE. The chain's CDR3 is CASSWGTSPNTEAFF. DNA for the CDR3: TGTGCCAGCAGCTGGGGGACCTCGCCGAACACTGAAGCTTTCTTT.

The V and J genes are TRBV28 and TRBJ1-1; TRBD1 might be the D (5 bases). V was pared by 3 bases and J by 4 bases, with 21 bases between. CDR1 and CDR2 from the germline V gene are MDHEN and SYDVKM. The CDR3 spans 17 residues. CDR3 in amino acids: CASSFLGAGVRGTEAFF. Here the CDR3 DNA reads TGTGCCAGCAGTTTCCTAGGCGCTGGGGTTAGGGGCACTGAAGCTTTCTTT.